Below, one T cell receptor (beta chain) is given with its context. This clone was counted once. Its antigen is currently not known. One base away there is no much larger clone; base qualities are not given. The data belong to a study of T cell responses to AZD1222 COVID-19 vaccine (TCRdb year 2021). For the wider study: Because spike-specific TCR depth and breadth did not differ between the two schedules, AZD1222 recipients who got a second dose at roughly 4 weeks were pooled with those who got a second dose at roughly 12 weeks. TCR sequencing covered over 230 trial participants: about 210 given two doses of AZD1222 and approximately 25 given two doses of MenACWY control vaccine. Trial participants were enrolled into age subgroups of 18-55, 56-69 and 70-plus years, which contained 148, 28 and 57 TCR-sequenced participants, respectively.

Overall results and qualifications from the work: Conclusions about previously exposed vaccinees are limited because only six or seven AZD1222 recipients were SARS-CoV-2 seropositive at baseline. Reportedly, close to half of the unique spike-specific TCRs recognized epitopes lying outside the regions that are mutated in the B.1.351 and B.1.1.7 variants. After two AZD1222 doses, spike-specific TCR breadth and depth were significantly higher than at day 0 and than in MenACWY recipients. Most participants were white British and females outnumbered males, and the authors suggested that clonal diversity may have been underestimated. The 56-69-year group was small, and its depth increase did not reach significance, likely because of low power. Because no samples from the day 14 peak response were available, repertoires could be characterized only after the peak T cell response. Vaccine-associated CD4 TCRs spanned the whole spike protein, with dominant responses in regions 160-218 and 743-854.

CDR1 MNHNS and CDR2 SASEGT were looked up in the germline V gene. The cysteine opens and the phenylalanine closes a CDR3 of 16 amino acids. The DNA shown is the 48-base CDR3, in frame from base 1. Germline trimming amounts to 4 bases on V and 4 bases on J, with 12 as the count of junction bases outside the gene matches. The CDR3 regions of human TCRbeta chains were analyzed by immunosequencing. In the original analysis: TCRs in the repertoires were compared against a reference library of SARS-CoV-2-specific TCRs that had been generated with the MIRA antigen-specificity platform. Breadth was defined as the fraction of unique TCRs that were SARS-CoV-2-associated. Depth was defined as the fraction of total T cells that were SARS-CoV-2-associated. Using the MIRA data, each spike-specific TCR was mapped to the spike region that the TCR reacts to and placed in a CD4 or CD8 class. Log10-transformed breadth and depth values were compared by one-way ANOVA with Sidak's multiple comparisons tests. TCRdb holds this immuneACCESS table with in-frame rearrangements only. Some clones are missing; in checked studies, unresolved V genes explain under half, and the rest has no known cause. Clonal size and the V and J genes are those of that table, whereas D and trimming came from the DNA. This sample comprises 200,000 or so clones, about 94% of them detected only once. The top ten clones comprise roughly 8.4% of the sample.

Sample time point, as interpreted from the label and publication: baseline before first vaccination. Vaccinee samples came from UK trials COV001 and COV002, including a single-blind randomized controlled phase 2/3 trial of AZD1222 (ChAdOx1 nCoV-19) in healthy adults. For TCRbeta chain sequencing, PBMC samples from trial participants were taken at day 0 and at day 28 after the second dose. The clonotype comes from an adult in good health. Sequenced material: peripheral blood, taken on day 0 of AZD1222 vaccination. This chain joins TRBV6-1 to TRBJ2-7, with 8 bases aligning to TRBD2. In nucleotides, the sequence is TGTGCCAGCAGTGTATTCAGCGGGAGCGGCTCGTACGAGCAGTACTTC. It specifies CASSVFSGSGSYEQYF.